Listed here are 10 T cell receptor beta chains from one sample, sequenced in a study of cytomegalovirus exposure and HLA in healthy donors. This table comes from immunoSEQ multiplex PCR, and its TCRdb copy is limited to in-frame clones, with some not included. The data show about 98,000 clones, about 90% seen once. Sequenced: PBMCs. The origin of the receptors is a man in his late teens or twenties in good health and CMV-seropositive.

This chain joins TRBV19 and TRBJ2-1, with 10 bases matching TRBD2. The CDR3 sequence is 21 residues long. Germline CDR1 and CDR2: LNHDA and SQIVND (reference sequence). Trimming took 5 bases from V and 4 from J; bases not matched to a gene: 23. DNA of the CDR3: TGTGCCAGTAGTTCTCCCCAGCGCGGGCTAGCGGGAGTACGATATTACAATGAGCAGTTCTTC. Residues: CASSSPQRGLAGVRYYNEQFF.

The chain recombines TRBV15 with TRBJ2-3; D might be TRBD2 (5 bases). Germline assignment: CDR1 LNHNV and CDR2 YYDKDF (reference sequence). Trimming took off 2 bases at V and 0 bases at J, with 12 bases between the two ends. This CDR3 spans 16 amino acids. CDR3 nucleotides: TGTGCCACCAGCAGATTGGAGACGGGAAGCACAGATACGCAGTATTTT. It encodes CATSRLETGSTDTQYF. Variable domain in full (rest from reference TRBV15 and TRBJ2-3): DAMVIQNPRYQVTQFGKPVTLSCSQTLNHNVMYWYQQKSSQAPKLLFHYYDKDFNNEADTPDNFQSRRPNTSFCFLDIRSPGLGDTAMYLCATSRLETGSTDTQYFGPGTRLTVL.

The rearrangement joins TRBV7-7 to TRBJ2-7; 8 nucleotides agree with TRBD1. Germline-derived CDR1 and CDR2 are SSHAT and FNYEAQ (reference sequence). V shed 2 bases, J shed 2 bases, and the junction held 5 bases outside the gene matches. The CDR3 runs 15 residues. The CDR3 sequence: CASSLSQGGTYEQYF. CDR3 DNA sequence: TGTGCCAGCAGCTTATCACAGGGGGGCACCTACGAGCAGTACTTC.

Remarks on this clone: Germline is not matched at one junction end, which may reflect a read error. The chain is built from TRBV12-5 and TRBJ2-2, with 7 bases fitting TRBD2. This CDR3 is built from 17 residues. CDR1 and CDR2 from the germline V gene are LGHNT and FRNRAP. In DNA form, the CDR3 reads TGTGCCAGTGGTTTGGTAGGGAGGGGTTTAGGCACCGGGGAGCTGTTTTTT. As protein: CASGLVGRGLGTGELFF.

V gene TRBV11-3 combines with J gene TRBJ2-7; 9 nucleotides line up with TRBD2. The V segment lost 5 bases and the J segment 4 bases; nucleotides outside the gene matches: 9. The CDR3 has 15 amino acids. The V gene's germline CDR1 is SGHNT and CDR2 YENEEA. CDR3: CASSPLAGALYEQYF. DNA for the CDR3: TGTGCCAGCAGCCCATTAGCGGGAGCGTTATACGAGCAGTACTTC.

This clone was seen only once. The chain combines TRBV29-1 with TRBJ2-7; D is perhaps TRBD2 (5 bases). The ends were cut back, 6 bases at V and 7 bases at J, with 16 bases in the middle. This CDR3 is built from 12 residues. Germline CDR1 is SQVTM and CDR2 is ANQGSEA. The chain's CDR3 is CSVVTSELEQYF. The CDR3 DNA follows: TGCAGCGTCGTTACTAGTGAGCTAGAGCAGTACTTC.

This CDR3 is CASSLSGGIGYTF. The CDR3 DNA follows: TGCGCCAGCAGCTTATCGGGGGGGATTGGCTACACCTTC. The rearrangement uses TRBV5-1 and TRBJ1-2, with D possibly matching TRBD1 (5 bases). V lost 2 bases, J lost 7 bases, and 12 bases lay in between. The CDR3 is made up of 13 amino acids. Germline-derived CDR1 and CDR2 are SGHRS and YFSETQ.

The rearrangement uses TRBV5-1 and TRBJ2-1, with TRBD2 identical over 9 bases. V gave up 2 bases and J gave up 2 bases; unmatched junction bases: 11. Germline lookup yields CDR1 SGHRS and CDR2 YFSETQ. The CDR3 totals 18 residues. Written as DNA, the CDR3 is TGCGCCAGCAGCTTTTTCCAAATGCGGGGGGGCACCTACAATGAGCAGTTCTTC. Amino acid sequence: CASSFFQMRGGTYNEQFF.

With regard to this clone: Other nucleotide sequences from this sample produce the same CDR3. The chain couples TRBV19 to TRBJ2-5, with 15 bases aligning to TRBD2. Per germline, CDR1 LNHDA and CDR2 SQIVND (reference sequence). V was pared by 4 bases and J by 2 bases, with 2 bases of the junction left unmatched. The CDR3 runs to 16 residues. Here the CDR3 reads CASSTGLAGGQETQYF. The CDR3 DNA is TGTGCCAGTAGTACTGGACTAGCGGGGGGGCAAGAGACCCAGTACTTC.

This chain links TRBV4-2 with TRBJ2-2; D is ambiguous. This CDR3 region has 14 residues. CDR1 is LGHNA, CDR2 YNFKEQ, per germline. The V end lost 0 bases, the J end lost 6 bases, and 8 bases lay between the germline ends. This CDR3 is CASSQDQVAGELFF. The CDR3, as DNA: TGTGCCAGCAGCCAAGATCAGGTGGCCGGGGAGCTGTTTTTT.